This T cell receptor beta chain originates from a study of T cells in Graves' hyperthyroidism and ophthalmopathy. Amplified TCR beta CDR3 regions came from RNA transcripts. HTBI primers were used for first-round RT-PCR of the TCR CDR3. TCRdb reanalysed the multiplex PCR reads using MiXCR and keeps one entry per CDR3 protein. The profile shows approximately 370,000 distinct CDR3 sequences, about 18% of them singletons. The CDR3 is made up of 14 amino acids. V lost 2 bases to trimming and J lost 7 bases, with 14 bases between them. Germline V gene data show CDR1 as ENHRY and CDR2 as SYGVKD. This sequence originates from a woman under 40 with Graves' hyperthyroidism that later progressed to Graves' ophthalmopathy. The sequenced sample consisted of blood. The chain recombines TRBV10-3 with TRBJ1-2; D unresolved. CDR3 DNA: TGTGCCATCAGTGAGGAGAGGGCGGTGTTTGGCTACACCTTC. Residues: CAISEERAVFGYTF.